This TCR beta chain was sequenced in a study of T cell clones after liver transplantation. Clones were read by immunoSEQ multiplex PCR, and TCRdb kept only the in-frame ones, dropping some. The repertoire consists of 99,000 or so clones, with more than 75% occurring once and the leading ten covering just under 1%. Germline CDR1 MNHNS, CDR2 SASEGT. The CDR3 has 11 amino acids. The sample holds one count of this clone. An end of the junction does not agree with germline; a read error may underlie this. The starting material was CD4+ T cells from blood, obtained before liver transplant. This TCR was recovered from a human donor who received a liver transplant. The V call is TRBV6-1, the J call TRBJ2-7, with 9 bases that match TRBD1. The chain's CDR3 is CASRMGQGVVF. The CDR3 DNA reads as TGTGCCAGCAGGATGGGACAGGGCGTTGTTTTC.